A selection of T cell receptor beta chains follows, all from one sample in a study of memory CD4+ T cells and cytomegalovirus serostatus. Assay: immunoSEQ multiplex PCR; the TCRdb copy retains only in-frame clones and omits some. Among approximately 46,000 clones listed, roughly 80% were seen once. Sequencing was carried out using memory CD4+ T cells from blood. The source is an adult in good health and CMV-seropositive. The CDR3 runs from the conserved cysteine through the conserved F or W. A D gene is named only where the DNA matches it firmly.

D gene	CDR3 length	V gene	J gene	CDR3 protein
.	15	TRBV2	TRBJ1-1	CASSELIGGRTEAFF
.	15	TRBV11-2	TRBJ2-2	CASSVLRGNTGELFF
TRBD1	17	TRBV5-6	TRBJ1-1	CASSGSGTGGQNTEAFF
.	14	TRBV29-1	TRBJ1-2	CSVGGTGDNYGYTF
.	13	TRBV7-9	TRBJ1-1	CASSGQPDTEAFF
.	13	TRBV19	TRBJ2-3	CASSTSGGGTQYF
.	13	TRBV19	TRBJ1-6	CASSNTANSPLHF
.	14	TRBV4-2	TRBJ2-3	CASSHPESTDTQYF
.	14	TRBV15	TRBJ2-3	CATSKRGITDTQYF
.	14	TRBV7-2	TRBJ1-2	CASSRDGEAYGYTF
TRBD2	17	TRBV18	TRBJ2-5	CASSPNRLAGGKETQYF